A selection of T cell receptor beta chains follows, all from one sample in a study of blood T cells in healthy people across ages. TCRdb passed the 5' RACE reads through MiXCR, listing each CDR3 protein once. The repertoire holds approximately 670,000 distinct CDR3 sequences, with 40% to 45% as singletons. The sequenced material came from blood. The receptors derive from a man aged 80 or over in good health. Both conserved end residues are part of each CDR3. The order of the fields is V gene, J gene, clone size, D gene, CDR3 protein, CDR3 DNA. The D gene is left open where the match is weak. Clone size is shown for a subset of rows, as once, few, many or a class of expanded clone.

V: TRBV3-1; J: TRBJ2-7; size: .; D: TRBD1; CDR3: CASSLRTGGLYEQYF; DNA: TGTGCCAGCAGCCTCCGGACAGGGGGTCTGTACGAGCAGTACTTC
V: TRBV6-2/TRBV6-3; J: TRBJ2-3; size: few; D: TRBD2; CDR3: CASSSMGLAGSGTQYF; DNA: TGTGCCAGCAGTTCGATGGGGCTAGCGGGGTCGGGTACGCAGTATTTT
V: TRBV5-1; J: TRBJ1-1; size: .; D: TRBD1; CDR3: CASSQGQINTEAFF; DNA: TGCGCCAGCAGCCAGGGACAGATCAACACTGAAGCTTTCTTT
V: TRBV20-1; J: TRBJ1-5; size: .; D: .; CDR3: CSTNRPPGPQHF; DNA: TGCAGTACCAACAGACCACCGGGGCCCCAGCATTTT
V: TRBV12-5; J: TRBJ1-1; size: .; D: .; CDR3: CASGSQSMNTEAFF; DNA: TGTGCTAGTGGTTCCCAGAGCATGAACACTGAAGCTTTCTTT
V: TRBV2; J: TRBJ1-6; size: .; D: .; CDR3: CASSDKQGPYNSPLHF; DNA: TGTGCCAGCAGTGATAAGCAGGGCCCGTATAATTCACCCCTCCACTTT
V: TRBV4-3; J: TRBJ2-7; size: few; D: .; CDR3: CASSQGQDDAYEQYF; DNA: TGCGCCAGCAGCCAAGGACAAGACGATGCCTACGAGCAGTACTTC
V: TRBV18; J: TRBJ2-1; size: .; D: .; CDR3: CASSPTPGRVANEQFF; DNA: TGTGCCAGCTCACCAACCCCAGGACGGGTGGCCAATGAGCAGTTCTTC
V: TRBV20-1; J: TRBJ2-7; size: once; D: .; CDR3: CSARDEAGGDHEQYF; DNA: TGCAGTGCTAGAGATGAGGCAGGGGGGGACCACGAGCAGTACTTC
V: TRBV21-1; J: TRBJ1-5; size: few; D: .; CDR3: CASSKEGQGADQPQHF; DNA: TGTGCCAGCAGCAAAGAGGGACAGGGGGCAGATCAGCCCCAGCATTTT
V: TRBV6-6; J: TRBJ2-7; size: few; D: TRBD2; CDR3: CASSPLAGVSSEQYF; DNA: TGTGCCAGCAGTCCCCTAGCGGGAGTCTCTTCCGAGCAGTACTTC
V: TRBV9; J: TRBJ2-2; size: .; D: .; CDR3: CASSGPMVNGELFF; DNA: TGTGCCAGCAGCGGACCCATGGTAAACGGGGAGCTGTTTTTT
V: TRBV6-2/TRBV6-3; J: TRBJ2-3; size: .; D: .; CDR3: CASSYTRTFPDTQYF; DNA: TGTGCCAGCAGTTACACCCGGACTTTCCCAGATACGCAGTATTTT
V: TRBV6-5; J: TRBJ2-7; size: .; D: .; CDR3: CASSPRGSTYEQYF; DNA: TGTGCCAGCAGCCCTAGGGGCAGTACCTACGAGCAGTACTTC
V: TRBV6-1; J: TRBJ1-5; size: .; D: .; CDR3: CASSDPLLAGAGQPQHF; DNA: TGTGCCAGCAGTGATCCGCTCCTAGCAGGGGCTGGGCAGCCCCAGCATTTT
V: TRBV4-1; J: TRBJ2-3; size: .; D: TRBD2; CDR3: CASSQDLTSGGALPTDMQYF; DNA: TGCGCCAGCAGCCAAGATTTAACTAGCGGGGGGGCCCTCCCTACAGATATGCAGTATTTT
V: TRBV3-1; J: TRBJ2-1; size: many; D: TRBD1; CDR3: CASSPGQGTVYEQFF; DNA: TGTGCCAGCAGCCCGGGACAGGGGACCGTTTATGAGCAGTTCTTC
V: TRBV5-6; J: TRBJ1-1; size: .; D: .; CDR3: CASSWDRVTEAFF; DNA: TGTGCCAGCAGCTGGGACCGAGTGACAGAAGCTTTCTTT
V: TRBV2; J: TRBJ1-5; size: few; D: TRBD1; CDR3: CASRPGQGLRRSNQPQHF; DNA: TGTGCCAGCAGACCAGGACAGGGCCTCAGGAGAAGCAATCAGCCCCAGCATTTT
V: TRBV20-1; J: TRBJ1-5; size: .; D: .; CDR3: CSAIGGGRNQPQHF; DNA: TGCAGTGCGATAGGAGGGGGACGCAATCAGCCCCAGCATTTT
V: TRBV20-1; J: TRBJ2-2; size: .; D: TRBD2; CDR3: CSARPGLAAGFNTGELFF; DNA: TGCAGTGCTAGGCCAGGACTAGCGGCCGGGTTTAACACCGGGGAGCTGTTTTTT
V: TRBV7-2; J: TRBJ2-3; size: few; D: .; CDR3: CASSLPGVDTQYF; DNA: TGTGCCAGCAGCTTGCCCGGAGTAGATACGCAGTATTTT
V: TRBV6-2/TRBV6-3; J: TRBJ1-2; size: .; D: .; CDR3: CASSFQGRNGYTF; DNA: TGTGCCAGCAGTTTCCAGGGAAGAAATGGCTACACCTTC
V: TRBV6-6; J: TRBJ1-5; size: .; D: TRBD1; CDR3: CASRYRDREQPQHF; DNA: TGTGCCAGCAGATACCGGGACAGGGAACAGCCCCAGCATTTT
V: TRBV4-3; J: TRBJ2-7; size: few; D: .; CDR3: CASSQSWTNNYEQYF; DNA: TGCGCCAGCAGCCAATCCTGGACTAACAACTACGAGCAGTACTTC
V: TRBV20-1; J: TRBJ2-7; size: few; D: TRBD2; CDR3: CSALHGGSSYEQYF; DNA: TGCAGTGCGTTGCACGGCGGGAGCTCCTACGAGCAGTACTTC
V: TRBV11-2; J: TRBJ2-7; size: .; D: .; CDR3: CASRYSDEQYF; DNA: TGTGCCAGCAGGTATAGTGATGAGCAGTACTTC
V: TRBV28; J: TRBJ2-3; size: .; D: .; CDR3: CASRLRDAQYF; DNA: TGTGCCAGCAGACTCCGAGATGCGCAGTATTTT
V: TRBV9; J: TRBJ2-7; size: few; D: TRBD1; CDR3: CASSPPGQPHEQYF; DNA: TGTGCCAGCAGCCCCCCGGGACAGCCCCACGAGCAGTACTTC
V: TRBV20-1; J: TRBJ1-2; size: few; D: .; CDR3: CSARFNGAGYTF; DNA: TGCAGTGCTAGGTTTAATGGGGCTGGCTACACCTTC
V: TRBV6-2/TRBV6-3; J: TRBJ2-6; size: .; D: .; CDR3: CASSYSIVAGANVLTF; DNA: TGTGCCAGCAGTTACTCGATTGTGGCCGGGGCCAACGTCCTGACTTTC
V: TRBV7-9; J: TRBJ2-1; size: few; D: .; CDR3: CASSLGLQYNEQFF; DNA: TGTGCCAGCAGCTTAGGCTTGCAATACAATGAGCAGTTCTTC
V: TRBV20-1; J: TRBJ2-1; size: few; D: TRBD2; CDR3: CSVLAVPNRQFF; DNA: TGCAGTGTCCTAGCGGTCCCCAATAGGCAGTTCTTC
V: TRBV20-1; J: TRBJ2-3; size: .; D: .; CDR3: CSAVPLTGRSDTQYF; DNA: TGCAGTGCTGTACCACTAACGGGGAGATCAGATACGCAGTATTTT
V: TRBV9; J: TRBJ2-5; size: .; D: TRBD1; CDR3: CASSPPTGLGTQYF; DNA: TGTGCCAGCAGCCCACCGACAGGGCTTGGGACCCAGTACTTC
V: TRBV6-5; J: TRBJ1-2; size: many; D: .; CDR3: CASSYSRGSDYGYTF; DNA: TGTGCCAGCAGTTACTCGCGCGGATCTGACTATGGCTACACCTTC
V: TRBV12-3/TRBV12-4; J: TRBJ1-3; size: few; D: TRBD1; CDR3: CASSWTGRPGNTIYF; DNA: TGTGCCAGCAGCTGGACAGGGCGCCCTGGAAACACCATATATTTT
V: TRBV15; J: TRBJ2-1; size: many; D: TRBD2; CDR3: CATSRRLALRVGYNEQFF; DNA: TGTGCCACCAGCAGGAGACTAGCCTTGCGAGTTGGCTACAATGAGCAGTTCTTC
V: TRBV15; J: TRBJ2-1; size: many; D: TRBD2; CDR3: CATSRDPPSSGGNNEQFF; DNA: TGTGCCACCAGCAGAGATCCTCCCTCAAGCGGGGGTAACAATGAGCAGTTCTTC
V: TRBV6-6; J: TRBJ2-1; size: .; D: TRBD1; CDR3: CASSYQGAGYNEQFF; DNA: TGTGCCAGCAGTTACCAGGGGGCAGGCTACAATGAGCAGTTCTTC
V: TRBV6-2/TRBV6-3; J: TRBJ2-1; size: .; D: TRBD2; CDR3: CASSYDGLAGTYNEQFF; DNA: TGTGCCAGCAGTTACGACGGACTAGCGGGTACTTACAATGAGCAGTTCTTC
V: TRBV28; J: TRBJ2-1; size: few; D: .; CDR3: CASSLQRSEQFF; DNA: TGTGCCAGCAGTCTACAGAGATCGGAGCAGTTCTTC
V: TRBV20-1; J: TRBJ2-5; size: .; D: .; CDR3: CSAESRDGETQYF; DNA: TGCAGTGCTGAGTCCCGGGACGGTGAGACCCAGTACTTC
V: TRBV7-9; J: TRBJ1-6; size: .; D: .; CDR3: CASSKDGTYNSPLHF; DNA: TGTGCCAGCAGCAAGGACGGGACTTATAATTCACCCCTCCACTTT
V: TRBV6-5; J: TRBJ2-1; size: .; D: .; CDR3: CASSYSGVSGVYNEQFF; DNA: TGTGCCAGCAGTTACTCTGGGGTTTCTGGGGTCTACAATGAGCAGTTCTTC
V: TRBV5-1; J: TRBJ1-1; size: .; D: .; CDR3: CASSLTGRETEAFF; DNA: TGCGCCAGCAGCCTCACAGGGAGAGAAACTGAAGCTTTCTTT
V: TRBV14; J: TRBJ2-7; size: .; D: TRBD2; CDR3: CASSPPGLAGFGQYF; DNA: TGTGCCAGCAGCCCCCCGGGACTAGCGGGATTTGGGCAGTACTTC
V: TRBV5-1; J: TRBJ2-1; size: few; D: .; CDR3: CASSSGVRAPYNEQFF; DNA: TGCGCCAGCAGCTCTGGCGTCAGGGCCCCCTACAATGAGCAGTTCTTC
V: TRBV7-9; J: TRBJ1-1; size: once; D: .; CDR3: CASTSTTGNTEAFF; DNA: TGTGCCAGCACGTCCACGACAGGGAACACTGAAGCTTTCTTT
V: TRBV27; J: TRBJ2-1; size: few; D: .; CDR3: CASSLFTSRNSEQFF; DNA: TGTGCCAGCAGTTTATTTACTAGCCGGAATAGTGAGCAGTTCTTC
V: TRBV5-1; J: TRBJ2-3; size: .; D: TRBD2; CDR3: CASSLSVAGLTDTQYF; DNA: TGCGCCAGCAGCTTGAGTGTAGCGGGCCTCACAGATACGCAGTATTTT
V: TRBV5-1; J: TRBJ2-3; size: few; D: .; CDR3: CASSDGRTSTDTQYF; DNA: TGCGCCAGCAGCGACGGACGTACTAGCACAGATACGCAGTATTTT
V: TRBV7-8; J: TRBJ1-3; size: .; D: .; CDR3: CASGVGGRSGNTIYF; DNA: TGTGCCAGCGGGGTGGGAGGGCGATCTGGAAACACCATATATTTT
V: TRBV16; J: TRBJ1-5; size: few; D: .; CDR3: CASSQSGGWNQPQHF; DNA: TGTGCCAGCAGCCAATCCGGGGGTTGGAATCAGCCCCAGCATTTT
V: TRBV4-2; J: TRBJ2-5; size: .; D: TRBD2; CDR3: CASSQSGASGGQETQYF; DNA: TGTGCCAGCAGCCAGTCCGGTGCTAGCGGGGGTCAAGAGACCCAGTACTTC
V: TRBV5-6; J: TRBJ2-7; size: .; D: TRBD2; CDR3: CASSSSTSGKVYEQYF; DNA: TGTGCCAGCAGCTCTTCGACTAGCGGGAAGGTTTACGAGCAGTACTTC
V: TRBV3-1; J: TRBJ2-3; size: few; D: .; CDR3: CASSQPRNRGTDTQYF; DNA: TGTGCCAGCAGCCAGCCGAGGAACAGGGGCACAGATACGCAGTATTTT